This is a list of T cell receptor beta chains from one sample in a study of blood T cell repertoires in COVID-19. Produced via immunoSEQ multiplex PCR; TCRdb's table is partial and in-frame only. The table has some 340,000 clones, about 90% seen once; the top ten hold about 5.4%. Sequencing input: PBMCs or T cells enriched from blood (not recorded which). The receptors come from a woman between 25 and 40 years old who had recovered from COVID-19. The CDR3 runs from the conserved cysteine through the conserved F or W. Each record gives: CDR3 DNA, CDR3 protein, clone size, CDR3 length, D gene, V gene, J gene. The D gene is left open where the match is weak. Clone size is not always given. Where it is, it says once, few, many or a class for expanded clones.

TGTGCCAGCAGCTTAAAGCCACGGGCAGGGCTTCCCACAGATACGCAGTATTTT	CASSLKPRAGLPTDTQYF	.	18	.	TRBV7-9	TRBJ2-3
TGTGCCAGCAGCAATGGGACACCTACACGGACCGAAGCTTTCTTT	CASSNGTPTRTEAFF	.	15	.	TRBV21-1	TRBJ1-1
TGTGCCAGCAGTTTCGCGGGTTCAACGAGCTACACCTTC	CASSFAGSTSYTF	.	13	.	TRBV12-3/TRBV12-4	TRBJ1-2
TGTGCCAGCAGTTCCAGCGGAGCTAACTATGGCTACACCTTC	CASSSSGANYGYTF	.	14	.	TRBV28	TRBJ1-2
TGCGCCAGCAGCTTCGACAGATCCTACGAGCAGTACTTC	CASSFDRSYEQYF	few	13	.	TRBV5-1	TRBJ2-7
TGTGCCAGCAGTGTACAGGGGGCTGGTACTGAAGCTTTCTTT	CASSVQGAGTEAFF	.	14	TRBD1	TRBV6-2/TRBV6-3	TRBJ1-1
TGTGCCTGTTCTACAGGGATCAATCAGCCCCAGCATTTT	CACSTGINQPQHF	few	13	.	TRBV6-5	TRBJ1-5
TGTGCCAGCAGCTTAGAGACTAGGATCCGCTACGAGCAGTACTTC	CASSLETRIRYEQYF	.	15	.	TRBV7-2	TRBJ2-7
TGTGCCAGTCAGACAGGGGGCGTTGGCTACACCTTC	CASQTGGVGYTF	many	12	TRBD1	TRBV7-9	TRBJ1-2
TGTGCCAGCAGCTTACCAGTTACCTACGAGCAGTACTTC	CASSLPVTYEQYF	.	13	.	TRBV11-2	TRBJ2-7
TGCGCCAGCAGCCTATCACTAATACAGGGGGGGAGGCACGAGCAGTACTTC	CASSLSLIQGGRHEQYF	.	17	.	TRBV4-1	TRBJ2-7
TGTGCCAGCAGCTTTGGTGGGAGAGGGACTGAAGCTTTCTTT	CASSFGGRGTEAFF	.	14	.	TRBV5-4	TRBJ1-1
TGTGCCAGCAGCTTCACTAGCGGGGGCGGAACCGGGGAGCTGTTTTTT	CASSFTSGGGTGELFF	.	16	TRBD2	TRBV5-6	TRBJ2-2
TGTGCCAGCAGCTGGAGAATTGTGGGAGAAGAGACCCAGTACTTC	CASSWRIVGEETQYF	.	15	.	TRBV5-8	TRBJ2-5
TGCGCCAGCAGCTTGATAGAGGCAGATACGCAGTATTTT	CASSLIEADTQYF	once	13	.	TRBV5-1	TRBJ2-3
TGTGCCAGCAGCTTAGCGACAGGGATGAACACCGGGGAGCTGTTTTTT	CASSLATGMNTGELFF	.	16	TRBD1	TRBV7-9	TRBJ2-2
TGTGCCAGCAGTCTCGGGACTAGCGGGGGGGCGGGAGATACGCAGTATTTT	CASSLGTSGGAGDTQYF	.	17	TRBD2	TRBV13	TRBJ2-3
TGTGCCACCAGTGATCCAGCGGGGGGCGACTACGAGCAGTACTTC	CATSDPAGGDYEQYF	.	15	TRBD2	TRBV24-1	TRBJ2-7
TGTGCCAGCAGCCGGGACAACTCTGGGGCCAACGTCCTGACTTTC	CASSRDNSGANVLTF	.	15	.	TRBV6-5	TRBJ2-6
TGTGCCAGCAGCCCCCGGGACAGGCCGTCAGCTGAAAAACTGTTTTTT	CASSPRDRPSAEKLFF	.	16	TRBD1	TRBV11-2	TRBJ1-4
TGTGCCAGCAGCTTGGGGGCCAGAAGATACAATCAGCCCCAGCATTTT	CASSLGARRYNQPQHF	few	16	.	TRBV5-6	TRBJ1-5
TGTGCCAGCTCACTCACCGCCCCAGGGGGCGCCGAGACCCAGTACTTC	CASSLTAPGGAETQYF	once	16	TRBD1	TRBV18	TRBJ2-5
TGTGCCAGCAGCCGTTCCTCTGGAAACACCATATATTTT	CASSRSSGNTIYF	.	13	.	TRBV5-4	TRBJ1-3
TGTGCCAGCAGTTACAGGGGGCATGCGAAAAAACTGTTTTTT	CASSYRGHAKKLFF	few	14	TRBD1	TRBV6-5	TRBJ1-4
TGCGCCAGCAGCCACCCTGGGGAGGCCCCAGAGAACACCTTC	CASSHPGEAPENTF	once	14	.	TRBV4-1	TRBJ1-2
TGTGCCAGCTCAGCGGACAGGGGTGGTTCACCCCTCCACTTT	CASSADRGGSPLHF	once	14	TRBD1	TRBV18	TRBJ1-6
TGTGCCAGCAGTTACTGGCAGGGGAGCTCCTACGAGCAGTACTTC	CASSYWQGSSYEQYF	.	15	.	TRBV6-5	TRBJ2-7
TGCGCCAGCAGCTTAGAGCCTAGACCCCTTGGCTACACCTTC	CASSLEPRPLGYTF	.	14	.	TRBV5-1	TRBJ1-2
TGCGCCAGCAGCCCGGGGCGGACAGAGAAACTGTTTTTT	CASSPGRTEKLFF	.	13	.	TRBV5-1	TRBJ1-4
TGTGCCAGCAGTGAAGCGAGTGGCGGGGGGGCCGTAGAGACCCAGTACTTC	CASSEASGGGAVETQYF	once	17	TRBD2	TRBV2	TRBJ2-5